This T cell receptor beta chain is drawn from a study of shared clonotypes between healthy human individuals (dated by TCRdb to the early 2020s). Regarding the study in general: A few men and a couple of women, aged 18 to 49 years, made up the cohort. Between about 0.85 and 9.5 billion PBMCs per donor were obtained by leukapheresis. The study deeply sequenced blood TCR repertoires of 5 or 6 healthy adults to estimate repertoire size and the extent of clonotype sharing between individuals. Libraries were prepared and TCR repertoires were sequenced by different laboratories using diverse techniques, in order to increase sequencing depth and limit assay-specific biases. Per donor, three plates each were used for CD4 naive and CD4 memory, two for CD8 naive, and one for CD8 memory.

The cysteine opens and the phenylalanine closes a CDR3 of 14 amino acids. Solely the CDR3 DNA is kept, with 42 bases framed from the first base. CDR1 and CDR2 were assigned from the germline V gene as SNHLY and FYNNEI. V gives up 3 bases and J gives up 0 bases, and the segment between their germline ends measures 8 bases. A remark on this clone: Its antigen target is currently unknown. No per-base quality is available; no much larger clone lies one base away.

TCR CDR3 regions were amplified from genomic DNA by multiplex PCR using the deep immunoSEQ assay. For each cell subset, the extracted genomic DNA was distributed evenly across all wells of several immunoSEQ 96-well plates, and each plate served as one replicate. For sorted subsets, each replicate PCR was loaded with around 200 ng genomic DNA, equivalent to about 30,000 T cell genomes. Purified libraries were measured with a Qubit 3.0 fluorometer, size-checked on a Bioanalyzer 2100, and measured again with the KAPA Library Quantification kit. Each immunoSEQ 96-well plate was sequenced on its own single-read 150-cycle Illumina NextSeq 550 flow cell. On the authors' methods: Because the immunoSEQ output held only junctional sequences and lacked quality scores, the filtering could not match the filtering applied to full-length reads. To assign V/J genes and CDR3, sequences were annotated using PyIR, a Python wrapper for IgBLAST v1.9, with IMGT germline references. Reads with weak V/J assignments (E-value above 1e-6), missing CDR3, stop codons, out-of-frame junctions, or ambiguous translated residues were removed. V3J clonotypes were defined by identical inferred V gene, J gene, and CDR3 amino acid sequence. Percentage overlap between repertoires was calculated by dividing the number of shared unique clonotypes by the size of the smaller repertoire. RTK rarefaction, the Chao1 estimator, and Recon v2.1 estimates of unobserved clonotypes were used to assess repertoire richness. For all TCRbeta clonotypes obtained by the gDNA method from a few donors, generation probabilities were computed with OLGA. The immuneACCESS repertoire file appears here via TCRdb, limited to in-frame rearrangements. These files lack a portion of the clones; in checked studies, under half of the deficit traces to unresolved V genes, and the cause of the others is not known. V and J calls and clone size are as listed in that table; D and trimming were resolved from the DNA. This sample comprises 2 million to 3 million clones, under 95% of them detected only once. Roughly 0.39% of the sample lies in the top ten.

Donors were healthy HIV-negative adults with no recently reported acute infections or vaccinations. Only Caucasian adults living in Nashville, Tennessee, USA were represented among the donors. Magnetic negative selection was used to enrich CD4+ T cells, after which naive cells were positively selected on CD45RA and the negative fraction became the memory subset. Blood was collected by leukapheresis, and PBMCs were isolated by Ficoll-Histopaque density gradient centrifugation and then cryopreserved in liquid nitrogen vapor phase. Analytical flow cytometry was used to check the purity and quantity of each magnetically sorted T cell population. Genomic DNA was isolated from every sorted fraction and measured by UV absorbance on a Nanodrop 2000c. Broad study findings and their caveats: Based on pairwise subsampling, the degree of clonotype sharing among donors was expected to be affected by sequencing depth. Compared with non-shared clonotypes, clonotypes shared by all four sorted-subset donors had higher generation probabilities. Naive subsets generally had larger estimated clonotype richness than memory subsets. The genetic and exposure-history diversity represented was limited by the small number of donors. Even with the large sequencing depth, rarefaction of the sorted-subset datasets indicated that sequencing was incomplete. Sampling was restricted to blood, and TCR repertoires in tissues likely differ from the TCR repertoires found in blood. Sharing across a few donors was observed for about 4.8% of naive CD4, over 3% of naive CD8, 2.3% of memory CD4, and less than 0.45% of memory CD8 clonotypes.

Sequences were obtained from naive CD4+ T cells from PBMCs. The cell subset or site label of this sample denotes: CD45RA+ positively selected. The TCR was taken from a man aged 18 to 30 in good health. Some clones in this sample may be carry-over from other donors' samples. The sequence joins TRBV2 to TRBJ1-1, with the D gene too uncertain to name. The DNA sequence is as follows: TGTGCCAGCAGTGAGAATAGGTTGAACACTGAAGCTTTCTTT. The encoded protein is CASSENRLNTEAFF. Here the CDR3 is joined to the reference TRBV2 and TRBJ1-1 genes, and the full variable domain is: EPEVTQTPSHQVTQMGQEVILRCVPISNHLYFYWYRQILGQKVEFLVSFYNNEISEKSEIFDDQFSVERPDGSNFTLKIRSTKLEDSAMYFCASSENRLNTEAFFGQGTRLTVV.